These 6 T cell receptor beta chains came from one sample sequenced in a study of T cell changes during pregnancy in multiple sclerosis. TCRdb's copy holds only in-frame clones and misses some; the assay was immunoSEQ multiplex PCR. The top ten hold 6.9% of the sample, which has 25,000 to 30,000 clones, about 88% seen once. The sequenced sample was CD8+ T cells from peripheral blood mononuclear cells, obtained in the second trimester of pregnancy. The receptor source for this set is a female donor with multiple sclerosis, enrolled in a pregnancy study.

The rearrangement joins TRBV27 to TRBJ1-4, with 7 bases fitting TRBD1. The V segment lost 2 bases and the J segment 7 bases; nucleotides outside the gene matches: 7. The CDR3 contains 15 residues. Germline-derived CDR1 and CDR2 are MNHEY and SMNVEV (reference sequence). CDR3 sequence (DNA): TGTGCCAGCAGTTTACGGGACAGTCAGAGTGAAAAACTGTTTTTT. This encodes CASSLRDSQSEKLFF.

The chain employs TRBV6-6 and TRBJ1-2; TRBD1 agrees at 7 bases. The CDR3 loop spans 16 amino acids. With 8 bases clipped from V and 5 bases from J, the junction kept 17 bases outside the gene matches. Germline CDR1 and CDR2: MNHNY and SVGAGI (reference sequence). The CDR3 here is CASFLSGGQSFYGYTF. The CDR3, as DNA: TGTGCCAGCTTCCTAAGTGGGGGACAGAGTTTTTATGGCTACACCTTC.

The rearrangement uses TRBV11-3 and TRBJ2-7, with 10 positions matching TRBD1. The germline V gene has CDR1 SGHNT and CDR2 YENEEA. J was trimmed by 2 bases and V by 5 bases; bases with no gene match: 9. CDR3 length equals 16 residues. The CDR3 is CASSRGFGTGAYEQYF. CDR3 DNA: TGTGCCAGCAGCAGAGGGTTCGGGACAGGGGCCTACGAGCAGTACTTC.

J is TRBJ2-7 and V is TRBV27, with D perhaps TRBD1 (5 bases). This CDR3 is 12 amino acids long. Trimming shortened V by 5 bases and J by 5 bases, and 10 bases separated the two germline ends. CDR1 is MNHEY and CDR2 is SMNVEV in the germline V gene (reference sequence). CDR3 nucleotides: TGTGCCAGCAGTACAGGCACCGACGAGCAGTACTTC. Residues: CASSTGTDEQYF.

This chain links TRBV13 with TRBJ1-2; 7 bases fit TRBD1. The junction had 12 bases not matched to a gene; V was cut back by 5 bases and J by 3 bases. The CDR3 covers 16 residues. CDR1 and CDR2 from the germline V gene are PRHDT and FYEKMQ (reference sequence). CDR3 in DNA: TGTGCCAGCAGCAACGCCGGGACAGAAGCCGACTATGGCTACACCTTC. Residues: CASSNAGTEADYGYTF.

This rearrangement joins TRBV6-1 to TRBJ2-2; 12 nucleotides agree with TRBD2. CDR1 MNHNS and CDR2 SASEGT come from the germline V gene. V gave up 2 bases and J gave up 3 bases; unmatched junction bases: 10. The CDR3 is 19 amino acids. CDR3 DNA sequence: TGTGCCAGCAGTGAACGGTCTAGCGGGAGGGCCGTGGACACCGGGGAGCTGTTTTTT. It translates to CASSERSSGRAVDTGELFF.